The 2 T cell receptor beta chains presented below share a single source sample, sequenced in a study of T cell repertoires in ileal Crohn's disease. Method: immunoSEQ multiplex PCR; TCRdb's copy keeps in-frame clones and lacks some. The repertoire holds approximately 15,000 clones, with roughly two thirds as singletons. The sample taken for sequencing was ileal tissue. These receptors all stem from an adult with Crohn's disease.

V and J are TRBV7-6 and TRBJ2-7; TRBD1 is a possible D gene (7 bases). Trimming took off 0 bases at V and 3 bases at J, with 12 bases between the two ends. Germline V CDR1 and CDR2: SGHVS, FNYEAQ. The CDR3 consists of 15 residues. Written as DNA, the CDR3 is TGTGCCAGCAGCTTAGCAGGGCAGGGGGGCTACGAGCAGTACTTC. Translated, it gives CASSLAGQGGYEQYF.

The CDR3 coding sequence is TGTGCCAGCAGCGATTTTCTCAGGGTAAGCAAAAACATTCAGTACTTC. Protein product: CASSDFLRVSKNIQYF. The chain employs TRBV7-3 and TRBJ2-4; a weak D match, TRBD1 (5 bases). This CDR3 is built from 16 residues. V was cut by 5 bases and J by 3 bases, with 17 bases left in between. The germline gives CDR1 SGHTA, CDR2 FQGTGA.